This is a list of T cell receptor beta chains from one sample in a study of tumor-infiltrating lymphocytes in oesophageal squamous cell carcinoma. TCRdb analysed the PCR reads with MiXCR anew, one entry per CDR3 protein. Of some 22,000 distinct CDR3 sequences detected, about 35% appear once; the ten largest clones hold about 12%. The sample was esophageal tumor tissue. The source of these receptors is a male donor with esophageal squamous cell carcinoma. Each CDR3 is given with its conserved first and last residue. The D gene is left open where the match is weak. Not all rows give a size; the values are once, few, many and, for expanded clones, a class.

d_call,v_call,clone_size,j_call,cdr3_aa,cdr3_nt
-,TRBV7-3,-,TRBJ2-3,CASSFSGLDTQYF,TGTGCCAGCAGCTTTTCGGGGTTGGATACGCAGTATTTT
-,TRBV11-2,many,TRBJ1-5,CASSLEVGRGQPQHF,TGTGCCAGCAGCTTAGAAGTGGGGAGGGGTCAGCCCCAGCATTTT
TRBD2,TRBV7-9,-,TRBJ2-5,CASSPRTSLNEQYF,TGTGCCAGCAGCCCCAGGACTAGCTTGAATGAGCAGTACTTC
-,TRBV7-2,-,TRBJ2-3,CASSWGSNTGELYF,TGTGCCAGCAGCTGGGGATCGAACACCGGGGAGCTGTATTTT
-,TRBV14,many,TRBJ1-1,CASSQAFRTQAFF,TGTGCCAGCAGCCAAGCGTTCCGAACACAAGCTTTCTTT
-,TRBV7-6,-,TRBJ1-4,CASSLFQERGEKLFF,TGTGCCAGCAGCTTATTCCAGGAAAGAGGTGAAAAACTGTTTTTT
-,TRBV14,many,TRBJ2-7,CASSQDMEGPYF,TGTGCCAGCAGCCAAGATATGGAAGGGCCCTACTTC
-,TRBV7-2,once,TRBJ2-7,CASSPSAYEQYF,TGTGCCAGCAGCCCGTCGGCCTACGAGCAGTACTTC
-,TRBV7-3,medium-sized,TRBJ2-1,CASSSSGGSYNEQFF,TGTGCCAGCAGCTCAAGTGGGGGTTCCTACAATGAGCAGTTCTTC
-,TRBV5-1,-,TRBJ1-2,CASSLAQGMDGYTF,TGCGCCAGCAGCTTGGCACAGGGAATGGATGGCTACACCTTC
-,TRBV7-2,few,TRBJ2-3,CASSLATVSTDTQYF,TGTGCCAGCAGCTTAGCGACAGTTAGCACAGATACGCAGTATTTT
-,TRBV7-3,once,TRBJ2-3,CASSVKGGAPDTQYF,TGTGCCAGCAGCGTAAAAGGGGGGGCCCCGGATACGCAGTATTTT
-,TRBV16,-,TRBJ2-3,CASSQSASNTDTQYF,TGTGCCAGCAGCCAATCTGCCAGCAACACAGATACGCAGTATTTT
-,TRBV28,many,TRBJ2-3,CASSSPGSQYF,TGTGCCAGCAGTTCACCAGGTTCGCAGTATTTT
-,TRBV7-3,medium-sized,TRBJ2-7,CASSLTAAPSYEQYF,TGTGCCAGCAGCTTAACGGCAGCACCCTCTTACGAGCAGTACTTC
-,TRBV7-6,-,TRBJ1-5,CASNEGYSYEQHF,TGTGCCAGCAACGAGGGGTACTCCTACGAGCAGCATTTT
TRBD2,TRBV7-2,-,TRBJ2-7,CASSDPTSGGLTIYEQYF,TGTGCCAGCTCAGACCCGACTAGCGGGGGTCTCACGATTTACGAGCAGTACTTC
-,TRBV7-3,medium-sized,TRBJ2-3,CASKSGSTDTQYF,TGTGCCAGCAAGAGCGGGAGCACAGATACGCAGTATTTT
-,TRBV4-1,-,TRBJ2-7,CASSRGLQGLSYEQYF,TGCGCCAGCAGCCGGGGGCTGCAGGGACTCTCCTACGAGCAGTACTTC
TRBD1,TRBV2,-,TRBJ2-2,CASRVATGGSTGELFF,TGTGCCAGCAGGGTAGCGACAGGGGGCAGCACCGGGGAGCTGTTTTTT
-,TRBV28,many,TRBJ2-7,CASSLERRGRQYF,TGTGCCAGCAGTTTGGAGCGCCGGGGACGACAGTACTTC
TRBD2,TRBV24-1,many,TRBJ2-7,CATSGGTRDFYEQYF,TGTGCCACCAGTGGAGGGACTAGGGACTTCTACGAGCAGTACTTC
-,TRBV20-1,-,TRBJ1-5,CSARQGSNQPQHF,TGCAGTGCTAGACAGGGCAGCAATCAGCCCCAGCATTTT
-,TRBV7-3,once,TRBJ2-1,CASSLGVGEQFF,TGTGCCAGCAGCTTAGGTGTAGGAGAGCAGTTCTTC
TRBD2,TRBV7-9,medium-sized,TRBJ2-3,CASSLTVLAGLSYTDTQYF,TGTGCCAGCAGCTTAACGGTGTTAGCGGGACTTTCTTACACAGATACGCAGTATTTT
-,TRBV28,many,TRBJ1-5,CASSLSQAPGPQHF,TGTGCCAGCAGTTTAAGTCAGGCCCCGGGGCCCCAGCATTTT
-,TRBV28,many,TRBJ2-5,CASGFAGRAGQETQYF,TGTGCCAGCGGGTTTGCCGGACGAGCAGGCCAAGAGACCCAGTACTTC
-,TRBV7-2,medium-sized,TRBJ2-7,CASSLDGGGRPYEQYF,TGTGCCAGCAGCTTAGATGGGGGCGGGAGACCCTACGAGCAGTACTTC
-,TRBV6-1,many,TRBJ2-7,CASSTHRAGEQYF,TGTGCCAGCAGTACGCATAGGGCGGGGGAGCAGTACTTC
-,TRBV6-1,many,TRBJ1-1,CASSPVNTEAFF,TGTGCCAGCAGTCCTGTGAACACTGAAGCTTTCTTT
-,TRBV20-1,-,TRBJ2-4,CSARVWDAKNIQYF,TGCAGTGCTAGAGTTTGGGATGCCAAAAACATTCAGTACTTC
-,TRBV10-3,-,TRBJ1-1,CAISEREGHNEQFF,TGTGCCATCAGTGAGCGGGAGGGCCACAATGAGCAGTTCTTT
TRBD1,TRBV6-6,many,TRBJ1-5,CASSYPNRGRRQPQHF,TGTGCCAGCAGTTACCCTAACAGGGGGCGACGGCAGCCCCAGCATTTT
-,TRBV7-9,medium-sized,TRBJ2-1,CAWKGNRQRSHNEQFF,TGTGCCTGGAAGGGGAATCGACAGCGGAGCCACAATGAGCAGTTCTTC
-,TRBV6-5,-,TRBJ2-3,CASSWATDTQYF,TGTGCCAGCAGTTGGGCGACAGATACGCAGTATTTT
-,TRBV6-1,many,TRBJ2-1,CASRGLDHYNEQFF,TGTGCCAGCAGGGGACTCGATCATTACAATGAGCAGTTCTTC
-,TRBV2,many,TRBJ2-4,CASKDRGDIQYF,TGTGCCAGCAAGGACCGGGGAGACATTCAGTACTTC
TRBD1,TRBV7-2,-,TRBJ2-1,CASSPGQGRGNEQFF,TGTGCCAGCAGCCCCGGACAGGGTCGTGGCAATGAGCAGTTCTTC
-,TRBV6-2/TRBV6-3,-,TRBJ2-1,CASSIDLSSYNEQFF,TGTGCCAGCTCTATCGACCTCAGCTCCTACAATGAGCAGTTCTTC
TRBD2,TRBV12-3/TRBV12-4,-,TRBJ2-2,CASSFRTSGGTGELFF,TGTGCCAGCAGTTTTAGGACTAGCGGGGGGACCGGGGAGCTGTTTTTT
-,TRBV9,few,TRBJ2-4,CASSVDQRRGNIQYF,TGTGCCAGCAGCGTAGACCAAAGACGGGGGAACATTCAGTACTTC
-,TRBV9,few,TRBJ2-1,CASSAHPTVYNEQFF,TGTGCCAGCAGCGCCCATCCGACCGTCTACAATGAGCAGTTCTTC
-,TRBV28,many,TRBJ2-7,CASSRWGGPHEQYF,TGTGCCAGCAGCCGATGGGGGGGCCCCCACGAGCAGTACTTC
TRBD1,TRBV12-3/TRBV12-4,-,TRBJ2-5,CASSSSGTGNQETQYF,TGTGCCAGCAGTTCGTCCGGGACAGGGAACCAAGAGACCCAGTACTTC
-,TRBV5-6,-,TRBJ2-4,CASSVDLNSPLHF,TGTGCCAGCAGCGTGGACCTTAATTCACCCCTCCACTTC
-,TRBV5-8,few,TRBJ2-1,CASSLAGYEQFF,TGCGCCAGCAGCCTCGCTGGGTACGAGCAGTTCTTC
TRBD1,TRBV7-2,-,TRBJ2-1,CASSPRTGDNNEQFF,TGTGCCAGCAGCCCTCGGACAGGGGACAACAATGAGCAGTTCTTC
-,TRBV27,many,TRBJ2-3,CAARANPGTDTQYF,TGTGCCGCTCGAGCGAACCCTGGCACAGATACGCAGTATTTT
-,TRBV7-9,few,TRBJ2-7,CASSRVGATYEQYF,TGTGCCAGCAGCCGGGTGGGGGCTACCTACGAGCAGTACTTC
-,TRBV3-1,-,TRBJ1-4,CASSQGTVGREKLFF,TGTGCCAGCAGCCAGGGGACTGTGGGCAGGGAAAAACTGTTTTTT
TRBD2,TRBV10-3,-,TRBJ2-3,CAISELTSGRTDTQYF,TGTGCCATCAGTGAGTTGACTAGCGGGCGCACAGATACGCAGTATTTT
-,TRBV7-6,few,TRBJ2-5,CASSSVGETQYF,TGTGCCAGCAGCTCAGTGGGCGAGACCCAGTACTTC
TRBD2,TRBV7-2,many,TRBJ2-5,CASSSGLVGYNEQYF,TGTGCCAGCAGCAGCGGACTAGTTGGGTACAATGAGCAGTACTTC